Below, 14 T cell receptor beta chains from the same sample are listed, as sequenced in a study of identical twins listed by TCRdb under 2016. The library was built by means of 5' RACE. The sequencer was an Illumina HiSeq 2000. TCRdb reanalyzed the raw reads on its own, using fastp at Q25 for trimming and MiXCR for clone calling, and kept in-frame beta chains. Rows with a matching CDR3 protein are joined into one entry that keeps the most common DNA and genes. The sample table contains around 1.7 million distinct CDR3 sequences; only one count was recorded for roughly 35% of them. Around 0.25% of the sample lies in the top ten. Sequenced: cord blood. The source is a newborn girl in good health.

V usage is TRBV9 and J usage is TRBJ2-1, with TRBD2 matching 12 bases. The CDR3 has 21 amino acids. In germline, CDR1 is SGDLS, CDR2 YYNGEE. Trimming removed 0 bases from V and 2 bases from J; junction bases left unmatched: 15. The CDR3 DNA reads as TGTGCCAGCAGCGTAGATTTTGGTCGTCCTAGCGGGAGGGTAACCTACAATGAGCAGTTCTTC. Its protein is CASSVDFGRPSGRVTYNEQFF. Filled out from reference TRBV9 and TRBJ2-1, the complete variable domain reads DSGVTQTPKHLITATGQRVTLRCSPRSGDLSVYWYQQSLDQGLQFLIQYYNGEERAKGNILERFSAQQFPDLHSELNLSSLELGDSALYFCASSVDFGRPSGRVTYNEQFFGPGTRLTVL.

This clonotype has ten or more counts. This sequence joins TRBV20-1 and TRBJ2-7; D may be TRBD2 (5 bases). This CDR3 comprises 15 residues. CDR1 and CDR2 (germline): DFQATT, SNEGSKA (reference sequence). V was shortened by 6 bases and J by 0 bases, with 18 bases between the two germline ends. The CDR3 spells CSALRWLALSYEQYF. The CDR3 region has the DNA TGCAGTGCCCTAAGATGGCTAGCCCTCTCCTACGAGCAGTACTTC.

This clonotype was observed once. This chain joins TRBV10-3 and TRBJ1-5, with 7 bases matching TRBD1. From germline, CDR1 is ENHRY and CDR2 SYGVKD. CDR3 size: 18 residues. V lost 4 bases, J lost 6 bases, and 18 bases stayed unmatched. CDR3 amino acids: CAISVQAEGTVLGQPQHF. In nucleotides, the CDR3 is TGTGCCATCAGTGTACAAGCTGAGGGGACAGTTCTTGGTCAGCCCCAGCATTTT.

The chain recombines TRBV7-2 with TRBJ1-1; D is perhaps TRBD1 (5 bases). Germline CDR1 reads SGHTA; CDR2 reads FQGNSA. The ends were cut back, 1 base at V and 2 bases at J, with 11 bases in the middle. There are 15 residues in the CDR3. The CDR3 sequence is CASSLGTRINTEAFF. The CDR3 DNA reads as TGTGCCAGCAGCTTAGGGACAAGGATTAACACTGAAGCTTTCTTT.

In this sample, this clonotype turned up a few times. The rearrangement uses TRBV6-1 and TRBJ1-1, with a tentative D call TRBD1 (5 bases). Per the germline V gene, CDR1 is MNHNS and CDR2 is SASEGT. This CDR3 has 19 residues. The germline V and J ends were trimmed by 2 bases and 0 bases, with 22 bases remaining between them. CDR3 amino acids: CASSENRPGRHFMNTEAFF. The CDR3 DNA follows: TGTGCCAGCAGTGAAAATAGACCGGGACGGCATTTCATGAACACTGAAGCTTTCTTT.

This clonotype was seen more than once but under ten times. The chain has TRBV4-2 and TRBJ2-4, with 7 bases fitting TRBD2. V lost 0 bases, J lost 1 base, and 3 bases stayed unmatched. The CDR3 runs to 16 residues. Germline CDR1 LGHNA, CDR2 YNFKEQ. CDR3 DNA sequence: TGTGCCAGCAGCCAAGATCTCGGGGGGGCCAAAAACATTCAGTACTTC. Translating gives CASSQDLGGAKNIQYF.

This clonotype was found a few times. J is TRBJ2-4 and V is TRBV20-1, with D hard to call. Trimming took 0 bases from V and 1 from J, leaving 7 bases between them. The CDR3 spans 14 residues. Germline V gene data show CDR1 as DFQATT and CDR2 as SNEGSKA (reference sequence). CDR3 sequence: CSARDGKAKNIQYF. The CDR3, as DNA: TGCAGTGCTAGAGATGGAAAGGCCAAAAACATTCAGTACTTC.

This clonotype showed up just a few times. The V and J genes are TRBV5-1 and TRBJ2-7; 12 bases agree with TRBD1. V lost 0 bases, J lost 3 bases, and 1 base stayed unmatched. This CDR3 is 15 amino acids long. Germline V lookup: CDR1 SGHRS, CDR2 YFSETQ. DNA for the CDR3: TGCGCCAGCAGCTTGGGGGACAGGGGGCTCTACGAGCAGTACTTC. Translating it yields CASSLGDRGLYEQYF.

This clonotype has a handful of counts. This rearrangement joins TRBV5-1 to TRBJ1-5; 11 nucleotides align to TRBD1. The CDR3 consists of 15 residues. Germline assignment: CDR1 SGHRS and CDR2 YFSETQ. With V trimmed by 2 bases and J by 6 bases, 4 bases remained unmatched. CDR3 in amino acids: CASSLGQGAFQPQHF. The CDR3 bases are TGCGCCAGCAGCTTAGGACAGGGGGCTTTTCAGCCCCAGCATTTT.

This clonotype was picked up a small number of times. The chain employs TRBV18 and TRBJ2-7; D is tentatively TRBD1 or TRBD2 (7 bases each). Trimming removed 0 bases at V and 3 bases at J, with 18 bases between. CDR1 is KGHSH, CDR2 LQKENI, per germline. This CDR3 comprises 17 residues. CDR3 bases: TGTGCCAGCTCACCACCGTCCAGGGGGGGAGTATACTACGAGCAGTACTTC. It yields the protein CASSPPSRGGVYYEQYF.

This clonotype was recorded a few times. The chain couples TRBV2 to TRBJ1-1; D perhaps matches TRBD1 (6 bases). V lost 1 base and J lost 5, with 11 bases in between. The CDR3 runs 14 residues. Germline CDR1 reads SNHLY; CDR2 reads FYNNEI. DNA for the CDR3: TGTGCCAGCAGTGAAGAGGGGAGGGGGACTGAAGCTTTCTTT. Translating it yields CASSEEGRGTEAFF.

The chain links TRBV7-2 to TRBJ1-2, with D perhaps matching TRBD1 (5 bases). This CDR3 is 15 amino acids long. The germline V gene has CDR1 SGHTA and CDR2 FQGNSA. Trimming took off 4 bases at V and 4 bases at J, with 16 bases between the two ends. Here the CDR3 DNA reads TGTGCCAGCAGCTCCTTCCGACAGTCCCTCTATGGCTACACCTTC. Translation gives CASSSFRQSLYGYTF.

This rearrangement joins TRBV5-1 to TRBJ2-1; 7 bases fit TRBD1. Germline V lookup: CDR1 SGHRS, CDR2 YFSETQ. Trimming took 3 bases from V and 0 from J; bases not matched to a gene: 9. The CDR3 spans 17 residues. The chain's CDR3 is CASSSGQALGSYNEQFF. The CDR3 bases are TGCGCCAGCAGCTCTGGACAGGCCCTAGGCTCCTACAATGAGCAGTTCTTC.

This clonotype was counted a few times. The V and J genes are TRBV20-1 and TRBJ1-2; D possibly corresponds to TRBD1 (5 bases). V was clipped by 5 bases and J by 8 bases, with 18 bases between them. This CDR3 has 13 amino acids. Looked up from germline, CDR1 is DFQATT and CDR2 is SNEGSKA (reference sequence). CDR3 coding DNA: TGCAGTGCTGGTGCAGGGAGTGGATGGGGCTACACCTTC. It specifies CSAGAGSGWGYTF.